These 17 T cell receptor beta chains were sequenced from one sample in a study of cytomegalovirus exposure and HLA in healthy donors. Vbeta (60) and Jbeta (13) primers were used in the PCR. Clones were sequenced by immunoSEQ multiplex PCR, and TCRdb holds only the in-frame ones, with some missing. The sample has 96,000 or so clones, and its top ten clones hold about 5.5%. The sample comprised PBMCs. The receptors were gathered from a girl aged 10-17 years in good health and CMV-seropositive.

The gene calls are TRBV6-5 and TRBJ2-4; 9 bases are shared with TRBD1. Germline CDR1 MNHEY, CDR2 SVGAGI. The CDR3 extends over 14 amino acids. With V trimmed by 5 bases and J by 3 bases, 2 bases remained unmatched. The CDR3 protein is CASSLTGGKNIQYF. CDR3 DNA: TGTGCCAGCAGTCTGACAGGGGGCAAAAACATTCAGTACTTC.

The chain carries TRBV11-2 and TRBJ2-5, with 9 bases lining up with TRBD1. The CDR3 loop spans 15 amino acids. V was pared by 1 base and J by 2 bases, with 2 bases of the junction left unmatched. Germline V gene lookup returns CDR1 SGHAT and CDR2 FQNNGV. This CDR3 reads CASSLGQGGQETQYF. CDR3 in DNA: TGTGCCAGCAGCTTAGGACAGGGGGGACAAGAGACCCAGTACTTC.

Comments on this clone: The sample holds other DNA sequences that translate to the same CDR3. The chain employs TRBV25-1 and TRBJ1-5; D gene ambiguous. The CDR3 sequence is 13 residues long. V lost 4 bases to trimming and J lost 4 bases, with 8 bases between them. Germline CDR1 and CDR2: MGHDK and SYGVNS. CDR3 residues: CASSGGPNQPQHF. The CDR3 DNA reads TGTGCCAGCAGTGGAGGGCCGAATCAGCCCCAGCATTTT.

The gene calls are TRBV7-9 and TRBJ2-5; no firm D call. The V end lost 5 bases, the J end lost 2 bases, and 9 bases lay between the germline ends. Per the germline V gene, CDR1 is SEHNR and CDR2 is FQNEAQ (reference sequence). The CDR3 has 13 amino acids. The CDR3 reads CASSEHLQETQYF. The CDR3 coding sequence is TGTGCCAGCAGCGAACACCTTCAAGAGACCCAGTACTTC.

The chain uses TRBV28 and TRBJ1-1; 7 bases align to TRBD1. Germline V lookup: CDR1 MDHEN, CDR2 SYDVKM. The CDR3 spans 11 residues. Germline trimming cut 3 bases from V and 11 bases from J; bases unmatched to any gene: 3. CDR3 sequence reads: CASSLEGAAFF. CDR3 sequence (DNA): TGTGCCAGCAGTTTGGAGGGGGCTGCTTTCTTT.

J is TRBJ1-4 and V is TRBV30, with D possibly being TRBD1 (6 bases). Trimming stripped 0 bases from V and 7 bases from J, with 18 bases between. The CDR3 is 16 amino acids. Per the germline V gene, CDR1 is GTSNPN and CDR2 is SVGIG (reference sequence). The chain's CDR3 is CAWSVRNRASREKLFF. The DNA of the CDR3 is TGTGCCTGGAGTGTACGAAACAGGGCGAGCCGTGAAAAACTGTTTTTT.

The chain combines TRBV28 with TRBJ1-5, with D perhaps matching TRBD1 (6 bases). The CDR3 loop spans 17 amino acids. Germline CDR1 MDHEN, CDR2 SYDVKM. Trimming took off 4 bases at V and 0 bases at J, with 16 bases between the two ends. The CDR3 region has the DNA TGTGCCAGCAGTTCCCCAGGGGTGGGGTTTAGCAATCAGCCCCAGCATTTT. Protein product: CASSSPGVGFSNQPQHF.

The chain uses TRBV7-3 and TRBJ2-5; tentative D call: TRBD1 (6 bases). CDR1 is SGHTA and CDR2 is FQGTGA in the germline V gene. This CDR3 contains 15 residues. V shed 5 bases and J shed 2 bases, with 15 bases lying between them. The CDR3 reads CASSPLGQRQETQYF. The CDR3 DNA reads as TGTGCCAGCAGCCCACTGGGACAACGACAAGAGACCCAGTACTTC.

The rearrangement uses TRBV4-3 and TRBJ1-1; 7 nucleotides agree with TRBD1. The germline CDR1 and CDR2 sequences are LGHNA and YSLEER. The V segment lost 3 bases and the J segment 1 base; nucleotides outside the gene matches: 2. The CDR3 covers 14 residues. The chain's CDR3 is CASSQRQGNTEAFF. DNA for the CDR3: TGCGCCAGCAGCCAGAGACAGGGGAACACTGAAGCTTTCTTT.

V gene TRBV5-1 combines with J gene TRBJ2-1; 7 nucleotides agree with TRBD1. The V segment lost 4 bases and the J segment 6 bases; nucleotides outside the gene matches: 7. The germline CDR1 and CDR2 sequences are SGHRS and YFSETQ. The CDR3 contains 14 residues. The CDR3, as DNA: TGCGCCAGCAGCCCTGGGGACAGCTTCAATGAGCAGTTCTTC. Translated, it gives CASSPGDSFNEQFF.

The chain combines TRBV29-1 with TRBJ1-2; TRBD1 aligns across 7 bases. The length of the CDR3 is 11 residues. The J segment lost 3 bases and the V segment lost 7 bases, leaving 2 bases of the junction unmatched. Germline V gene sequence: CDR1 SQVTM, CDR2 ANQGSEA. The DNA for the CDR3 is TGCAGCGCTGGGACAGACTATGGCTACACCTTC. This codes for CSAGTDYGYTF.

This sequence joins TRBV2 and TRBJ2-7; TRBD2 might be the D (5 bases). Germline assignment: CDR1 SNHLY and CDR2 FYNNEI. V lost 3 bases and J 1 base, leaving 10 bases between the germline ends. This CDR3 is built from 14 residues. The CDR3 DNA reads TGTGCCAGCAGTGAGTCCGGGGTTTCCTACGAGCAGTACTTC. It encodes CASSESGVSYEQYF.

The rearrangement links TRBV7-9 to TRBJ1-6; TRBD1 matches 9 bases. The ends lost 3 bases at V and 8 bases at J; junction bases unmatched: 5. From germline, CDR1 is SEHNR and CDR2 FQNEAQ (reference sequence). The CDR3 loop spans 15 amino acids. For the CDR3, the DNA is TGTGCCAGCAGCTTTCCCGGGACAGGGTATTCACCCCTCCACTTT. Residues: CASSFPGTGYSPLHF.

This chain links TRBV18 with TRBJ2-7; a weak D match, TRBD1 (6 bases). The germline V gene encodes CDR1 KGHSH and CDR2 LQKENI. Between the trimmed V and J ends, which lost 2 bases and 4 bases, there was a span of 15 bases. There are 15 residues in the CDR3. DNA of the CDR3: TGTGCCAGCTCACCAGCTTCCGCAGGGGCATACGAGCAGTACTTC. Residues: CASSPASAGAYEQYF.

The V and J genes are TRBV27 and TRBJ2-1; unclear D gene. Looked up from germline, CDR1 is MNHEY and CDR2 is SMNVEV (reference sequence). V lost 4 bases and J 0 bases, leaving 7 bases between the germline ends. This CDR3 has 14 residues. CDR3 in DNA: TGTGCCAGCAGTTATAGTAGCTCCTACAATGAGCAGTTCTTC. This translates into CASSYSSSYNEQFF.

The chain links TRBV7-7 to TRBJ2-5; TRBD2 matches 9 bases. Germline CDR1 and CDR2: SSHAT and FNYEAQ (reference sequence). Germline trimming cut 1 base from V and 2 bases from J; bases unmatched to any gene: 2. CDR3 length: 15 amino acids. The CDR3 is CASSLVAGGQETQYF. CDR3 coding DNA: TGTGCCAGCAGCTTAGTCGCGGGGGGGCAAGAGACCCAGTACTTC.

The chain combines TRBV19 with TRBJ2-5, with TRBD2 matching over 7 bases. This CDR3 is built from 13 residues. CDR1 and CDR2 (germline): LNHDA, SQIVND (reference sequence). V trimming: 3 bases; J trimming: 4 bases; junction bases outside the gene matches: 2. CDR3 bases: TGTGCCAGTAGTATTGGGGGGGTAGAGACCCAGTACTTC. It yields the protein CASSIGGVETQYF.